The rows below give T cell receptor beta chains drawn from one sample of a study of OX40 agonist ivuxolimab in advanced cancers. Only in-frame clones appear in the TCRdb table, and some are missing; sequencing was by immunoSEQ multiplex PCR. Found here are about 18,000 clones, about three quarters of them singletons; the top ten hold under 20%. The starting material was CD4+ or CD8+ T cells sorted from blood, obtained in a trial of the OX40 agonist ivuxolimab. The receptors originated from an adult with an advanced solid tumor such as melanoma, head and neck, liver or kidney cancer. Each CDR3 is given without its conserved first and last residue. Each record gives: J gene, V gene, CDR3 protein.

J: TRBJ2-2; V: TRBV10-2; CDR3: ASSESGTSGANTGELF
J: TRBJ2-3; V: TRBV9; CDR3: ASSVSGAGGSDTQY
J: TRBJ2-6; V: TRBV6-1; CDR3: ASSVGPGANVLT
J: TRBJ1-5; V: TRBV28; CDR3: ASSPSWQGGNQPQH
J: TRBJ1-4; V: TRBV7-8; CDR3: ASSKDRISNEKLF
J: TRBJ2-1; V: TRBV7-9; CDR3: ASRVGMEIDEQF
J: TRBJ2-5; V: TRBV5-5; CDR3: ASSLARGPLETQY
J: TRBJ2-6; V: TRBV27; CDR3: ASQPGFGSGANVLT
J: TRBJ2-7; V: TRBV7-9; CDR3: ASSLGGEVPNYEQY
J: TRBJ2-1; V: TRBV6-6; CDR3: ASSYSIQREFNEQF
J: TRBJ2-7; V: TRBV5-4; CDR3: ASSLTSY
J: TRBJ2-5; V: TRBV28; CDR3: ASSLMAGGEETQY
J: TRBJ2-3; V: TRBV7-8; CDR3: ASSLAGQSSTDTQY
J: TRBJ2-2; V: TRBV2; CDR3: ASSLRLAGGPGELF
J: TRBJ2-7; V: TRBV7-9; CDR3: ASSPAAGDRVYEQY
J: TRBJ2-7; V: TRBV11-2; CDR3: ASSSYLRTSGGSYEQY
J: TRBJ1-3; V: TRBV2; CDR3: ASIRLHSGNTIY
J: TRBJ2-7; V: TRBV9; CDR3: ASSPRTSGSYEQY
J: TRBJ2-1; V: TRBV4-3; CDR3: ASSQGREPYNEQF
J: TRBJ1-5; V: TRBV28; CDR3: ASSLGVLNQPQH
J: TRBJ2-7; V: TRBV30; CDR3: AWTWGSYEQY
J: TRBJ2-7; V: TRBV5-6; CDR3: ASSPPGRAYEQY
J: TRBJ2-7; V: TRBV7-7; CDR3: ASSSGQGWSYEQY
J: TRBJ1-2; V: TRBV7-9; CDR3: ASSWGQGEDGYT
J: TRBJ1-3; V: TRBV9; CDR3: ASSVEEGADGNTIY
J: TRBJ2-7; V: TRBV6-5; CDR3: ASRGTAYEQY
J: TRBJ2-2; V: TRBV11-2; CDR3: ASSPGLAGDPTGELF
J: TRBJ1-3; V: TRBV11-2; CDR3: ASSADRSGGNTIY
J: TRBJ2-3; V: TRBV5-1; CDR3: ASSEGTGGTTDTQY
J: TRBJ2-5; V: TRBV7-3; CDR3: ASSQGLAGPETQY
J: TRBJ2-1; V: TRBV9; CDR3: ATSPGTNLNEQF
J: TRBJ2-1; V: TRBV7-6; CDR3: ASSPQGLQVSSYNEQF
J: TRBJ2-7; V: TRBV5-8; CDR3: ASYTGTPYEQY
J: TRBJ1-1; V: TRBV16; CDR3: ASSQFGGGNTEAF
J: TRBJ2-5; V: TRBV27; CDR3: ASSLSWQFQETQY
J: TRBJ2-7; V: TRBV27; CDR3: ASSLASPSYEQY
J: TRBJ2-7; V: TRBV28; CDR3: ASRAPGQTYEQY
J: TRBJ1-1; V: TRBV2; CDR3: ASSEEGDTEAF
J: TRBJ2-1; V: TRBV7-2; CDR3: ASSPGGGPYNEQF
J: TRBJ2-5; V: TRBV12-5; CDR3: ASGLLPDQETQY
J: TRBJ2-5; V: TRBV6-1; CDR3: ASSYTRPGTQY
J: TRBJ2-7; V: TRBV11-2; CDR3: ASSLGTSGSGYYEQY
J: TRBJ2-1; V: TRBV7-9; CDR3: ASSYSGSAYNEQF
J: TRBJ2-3; V: TRBV19; CDR3: ASSPRTELLTDTQY
J: TRBJ1-2; V: TRBV19; CDR3: ATRQGAVRSGYT
J: TRBJ1-5; V: TRBV27; CDR3: ASSLSENQPQH
J: TRBJ2-5; V: TRBV7-9; CDR3: ASSKNPPQETQY
J: TRBJ2-1; V: TRBV9; CDR3: ASSGDVSYNEQF
J: TRBJ1-6; V: TRBV27; CDR3: ASRGTGSYNSPLH
J: TRBJ2-5; V: TRBV5-1; CDR3: ASSSLGTTETQY
J: TRBJ2-7; V: TRBV9; CDR3: ASSVGDSYEQY
J: TRBJ2-4; V: TRBV27; CDR3: VLGLLAKNIQY
J: TRBJ2-2; V: TRBV10-3; CDR3: AISESLAGDGELF
J: TRBJ2-1; V: TRBV30; CDR3: AWSVGLTEQF
J: TRBJ2-1; V: TRBV7-8; CDR3: ASSLSLETYNEQF
J: TRBJ2-7; V: TRBV28; CDR3: ASSPGLGGHEQY
J: TRBJ2-7; V: TRBV6-1; CDR3: ASRSGTGSPYEQY
J: TRBJ2-2; V: TRBV19; CDR3: ASTDTGELF
J: TRBJ1-3; V: TRBV29-1; CDR3: SVGAATGNTIY